Shown below are 23 T cell receptor beta chains from a single sample sequenced in a study of control samples from healthy donors and cancer patients. Produced via immunoSEQ multiplex PCR; TCRdb's table is partial and in-frame only. Altogether just over 150,000 clones are present, roughly 89% being singletons, with the ten largest covering around 11%. What was sequenced was blood. The receptors stem from a young man in good health.

V is TRBV7-8 and J is TRBJ1-2, with 7 bases lining up with TRBD1. The CDR3 consists of 14 residues. With V trimmed by 5 bases and J by 5 bases, 8 bases remained unmatched. Germline CDR1 SGHVS, CDR2 FQNEAQ. The CDR3 spells CASSAVGQNYGYTF. Here the CDR3 DNA reads TGTGCCAGCAGCGCCGTGGGACAGAATTATGGCTACACCTTC.

This chain uses TRBV11-2 with TRBJ1-5; D is perhaps TRBD1 (6 bases). The CDR3 is 13 amino acids. Germline CDR1 is SGHAT and CDR2 is FQNNGV. The ends were cut back, 0 bases at V and 14 bases at J, with 14 bases in the middle. CDR3 nucleotide sequence: TGTGCCAGCAGCTTAGATACCCGCCAGGGGAAGCATTTT. Its protein product is CASSLDTRQGKHF.

This clone was found once. The rearrangement links TRBV29-1 to TRBJ1-5; D remains ambiguous. The germline V gene encodes CDR1 SQVTM and CDR2 ANQGSEA. This CDR3 is built from 13 residues. V lost 3 bases to trimming and J lost 4 bases, with 10 bases between them. The CDR3 sequence: CSVESGVNQPQHF. As DNA, the CDR3 is TGCAGCGTTGAGAGTGGGGTTAATCAGCCCCAGCATTTT.

The rearrangement uses TRBV28 and TRBJ2-3; a possible D gene is TRBD1 (6 bases). This CDR3 comprises 17 residues. The V gene's germline CDR1 is MDHEN and CDR2 SYDVKM. Trimming pared 6 bases from V and 2 bases from J, leaving 21 bases between. CDR3: CASSPGAPLHLTDTQYF. Here the CDR3 DNA reads TGTGCCAGCAGCCCAGGGGCACCCCTTCACCTCACAGATACGCAGTATTTT.

The rearrangement joins TRBV13 to TRBJ1-4; tentatively, D is TRBD1 (6 bases). This CDR3 is built from 15 residues. V dropped 4 bases and J dropped 6 bases, with 15 bases sitting between them. The V gene's germline CDR1 is PRHDT and CDR2 FYEKMQ (reference sequence). The CDR3 spells CASSSRGGADEKLFF. The DNA of the CDR3 is TGTGCCAGCAGCTCCCGGGGGGGCGCCGATGAAAAACTGTTTTTT.

This clone was recorded a few times. This sequence joins TRBV28 and TRBJ1-2; no firm D call. The CDR3 contains 12 residues. V was pared by 4 bases and J by 5 bases, with 8 bases between. Germline V gives CDR1 MDHEN, CDR2 SYDVKM. The CDR3 region is CASSSARYGYTF. CDR3 sequence (DNA): TGTGCCAGCAGTTCAGCCCGTTATGGCTACACCTTC.

The chain carries TRBV28 and TRBJ1-2; D possibly corresponds to TRBD1 (6 bases). Germline-derived CDR1 and CDR2 are MDHEN and SYDVKM. Trimming shortened V by 6 bases and J by 8 bases, and 19 bases separated the two germline ends. The CDR3 loop spans 14 amino acids. The CDR3 protein is CASRSYRASGGYTF. The CDR3 nucleotides are TGTGCCAGCAGATCTTACAGGGCGTCGGGGGGCTACACCTTC.

This chain connects TRBV6-1 to TRBJ1-2; D remains unclear. The CDR3 runs to 11 residues. Germline CDR1 MNHNS, CDR2 SASEGT. The ends were cut back, 0 bases at V and 14 bases at J, with 10 bases in the middle. The CDR3 loop reads CASSEAPGITF. In DNA, the CDR3 is TGTGCCAGCAGTGAAGCGCCGGGGATAACCTTC.

This chain connects TRBV19 to TRBJ2-6, with D possibly called TRBD1 or TRBD2 (5 bases each). Trimming pared 7 bases from V and 0 bases from J, leaving 13 bases between. Germline V gene data show CDR1 as LNHDA and CDR2 as SQIVND (reference sequence). The CDR3 runs to 16 residues. The CDR3 sequence: CASKWGTNSGANVLTF. DNA for the CDR3: TGTGCCAGTAAATGGGGGACGAACTCTGGGGCCAACGTCCTGACTTTC.

CDR3 in amino acids: CASSPRLNTGELFF. In DNA, the CDR3 is TGTGCCAGCAGCCCGAGACTTAACACCGGGGAGCTGTTTTTT. The chain recombines TRBV7-3 with TRBJ2-2; D is uncertain. This CDR3 spans 14 amino acids. V was cut by 5 bases and J by 2 bases, with 9 bases left in between. CDR1 SGHTA and CDR2 FQGTGA come from the germline V gene. The variable domain in full, completed from reference TRBV7-3 and TRBJ2-2, reads GAGVSQTPSNKVTEKGKYVELRCDPISGHTALYWYRQSLGQGPEFLIYFQGTGAADDSGLPNDRFFAVRPEGSVSTLKIQRTERGDSAVYLCASSPRLNTGELFFGEGSRLTVL.

The V gene is TRBV6-4, the J gene TRBJ1-1; 10 bases line up with TRBD1. Germline values: CDR1 MRHNA, CDR2 SNTAGT. The CDR3 has 17 amino acids. Losses at the gene ends were 6 bases for V and 0 bases for J; bases not matched to a gene: 10. The CDR3 DNA reads as TGTGCCAGCAGAGATACCGGGACAGGGGACATGAACACTGAAGCTTTCTTT. Amino acids: CASRDTGTGDMNTEAFF.

The chain combines TRBV28 with TRBJ1-6; D uncertain. The CDR3 is 15 amino acids. Germline loops: CDR1 MDHEN, CDR2 SYDVKM. The germline V and J ends were trimmed by 2 bases and 7 bases, with 12 bases remaining between them. The CDR3 nucleotides are TGTGCCAGCAGTTTAAGTATGGGGATAAATTCACCCCTCCACTTT. It yields the protein CASSLSMGINSPLHF.

The chain uses TRBV18 and TRBJ2-6; 9 nucleotides match TRBD1. From germline, CDR1 is KGHSH and CDR2 LQKENI. Trimming at V came to 4 bases and at J to 0 bases, leaving 4 bases not matched to a gene. This CDR3 is built from 17 residues. The CDR3 is CASSRGQGSSGANVLTF. CDR3 nucleotide sequence: TGTGCCAGCTCACGCGGACAGGGGAGCTCTGGGGCCAACGTCCTGACTTTC.

The rearrangement links TRBV18 to TRBJ2-2; D possibly uses TRBD1 or TRBD2 (5 bases each). Germline CDR1 KGHSH, CDR2 LQKENI. The CDR3 consists of 14 residues. The V gene lost 2 bases and the J gene lost 4 bases, with 8 bases spanning the gap. The CDR3 loop is CASSPGTGTGELFF. The CDR3 nucleotides read TGTGCCAGCTCACCAGGGACGGGCACCGGGGAGCTGTTTTTT.

This clone was detected once. V gene TRBV5-6 combines with J gene TRBJ2-5, with D unresolved. Germline V gene sequence: CDR1 SGHDT, CDR2 YYEEEE. The CDR3 is made up of 15 amino acids. V was shortened by 3 bases and J by 5 bases, with 17 bases between the two germline ends. CDR3 sequence: CASSSDTFATETQYF. The DNA of the CDR3 is TGTGCCAGCAGCTCCGACACCTTTGCCACGGAGACCCAGTACTTC.

The gene calls are TRBV6-6 and TRBJ1-6; TRBD1 agrees at 8 bases. Germline V gene data show CDR1 as MNHNY and CDR2 as SVGAGI (reference sequence). This CDR3 region has 15 residues. Trimming cost V 7 bases and J 4 bases; bases outside gene matches: 6. For the CDR3, the DNA is TGTGCCAGCAACCCAAGGACAGGGTATAATTCACCCCTCCACTTT. This codes for CASNPRTGYNSPLHF.

The V gene is TRBV27, the J gene TRBJ2-3, with a tentative D call TRBD2 (5 bases). V lost 2 bases to trimming and J lost 0 bases, with 18 bases between them. The CDR3 is 18 amino acids. The V gene's germline CDR1 is MNHEY and CDR2 SMNVEV (reference sequence). The CDR3 sequence is CASSLVPSRTSSTDTQYF. Here the CDR3 DNA reads TGTGCCAGCAGTTTAGTGCCTAGCCGAACGTCTAGCACAGATACGCAGTATTTT.

This clone appeared once. This rearrangement joins TRBV2 to TRBJ1-2; D remains unclear. This CDR3 is built from 11 residues. V lost 2 bases, J lost 4 bases, and 2 bases lay in between. CDR1 is SNHLY, CDR2 FYNNEI, per germline. CDR3 sequence: CASSESYGYTF. The CDR3 DNA follows: TGTGCCAGCAGTGAAAGCTATGGCTACACCTTC. Full variable domain (remainder filled in from reference TRBV2 and TRBJ1-2): EPEVTQTPSHQVTQMGQEVILRCVPISNHLYFYWYRQILGQKVEFLVSFYNNEISEKSEIFDDQFSVERPDGSNFTLKIRSTKLEDSAMYFCASSESYGYTFGSGTRLTVV.

This sequence joins TRBV13 and TRBJ2-1; TRBD2 matches at 11 bases. The CDR3 has 16 amino acids. V lost 0 bases and J lost 8; bases outside the gene matches: 6. Germline V gives CDR1 PRHDT, CDR2 FYEKMQ (reference sequence). CDR3 sequence reads: CASSLGSSGGFYEQFF. The CDR3 DNA reads as TGTGCCAGCAGCTTAGGCTCTAGCGGGGGGTTCTATGAGCAGTTCTTC. Looking up the rest from reference TRBV13 and TRBJ2-1 gives the full variable domain: AAGVIQSPRHLIKEKRETATLKCYPIPRHDTVYWYQQGPGQDPQFLISFYEKMQSDKGSIPDRFSAQQFSDYHSELNMSSLELGDSALYFCASSLGSSGGFYEQFFGPGTRLTVL.

The V gene is TRBV29-1, the J gene TRBJ1-1, with D perhaps TRBD1 (6 bases). V was clipped by 4 bases and J by 2 bases, with 14 bases between them. This CDR3 region has 14 residues. The germline V gene has CDR1 SQVTM and CDR2 ANQGSEA. The CDR3 nucleotides are TGCAGCGTTGTTGGCAGGGGAGCTAACACTGAAGCTTTCTTT. Translation: CSVVGRGANTEAFF.

The chain has TRBV28 and TRBJ1-1; D remains ambiguous. The germline gives CDR1 MDHEN, CDR2 SYDVKM. V was pared by 5 bases and J by 1 base, with 2 bases between. The CDR3 is made up of 11 amino acids. The CDR3 loop reads CASSKNTEAFF. The CDR3 nucleotides are TGTGCCAGCAGTAAGAACACTGAAGCTTTCTTT.

The chain recombines TRBV5-4 with TRBJ2-7; possibly TRBD2 for D (5 bases). This CDR3 has 15 amino acids. V was shortened by 0 bases and J by 4 bases, with 14 bases between the two germline ends. Germline V gene data show CDR1 as SGHNT and CDR2 as YYREEE (reference sequence). CDR3 sequence reads: CASSLGVGGLYEQYF. CDR3 bases: TGTGCCAGCAGCTTGGGGGTCGGAGGATTATACGAGCAGTACTTC.

A few counts support this clone. The CDR3 DNA is TGTGCCAGCAGCTTGGGGGGTACTAAACAAGAGACCCAGTACTTC. It specifies CASSLGGTKQETQYF. J is TRBJ2-5 and V is TRBV5-4; unclear D gene. V was shortened by 0 bases and J by 2 bases, with 11 bases between the two germline ends. CDR3 length: 15 residues. Germline CDR1 reads SGHNT; CDR2 reads YYREEE (reference sequence).